The clone carrying this TCR beta chain has a single count. Its matching antigen is unknown. CDR1 KGHDR and CDR2 SFDVKD come from the germline V gene. The V end was cut by 5 bases, the J end by 3 bases, with 10 bases between. The CDR3 is made up of 14 amino acids. This specimen belongs to a study of T cell repertoires in cytomegalovirus infection. Across the whole study: An indication of both CMV infection and matching HLA type came from public TCR beta signatures.

TCRdb ran MiXCR on the reads and lists one entry per CDR3 protein. The sample has around 340,000 distinct CDR3 sequences; around 29% are singletons. General observations from the study: Across the ex vivo response, the dominant clonotypes were HLA-C-restricted CMV-specific TCR beta clonotypes.

Sequencing was performed on cultured PBMCs, taken from culture after CMV antigen stimulation. This clonotype originated in a human donor in good health (CMV status not recorded). Some clones in this sample may be carry-over from other donors' samples. V and J are TRBV24-1 and TRBJ1-5; D possibly corresponds to TRBD1 (6 bases). This CDR3 is CATSGAGDNQPQHF. As DNA, the CDR3 is TGTGCCACCAGTGGGGCAGGGGACAATCAGCCCCAGCATTTT.